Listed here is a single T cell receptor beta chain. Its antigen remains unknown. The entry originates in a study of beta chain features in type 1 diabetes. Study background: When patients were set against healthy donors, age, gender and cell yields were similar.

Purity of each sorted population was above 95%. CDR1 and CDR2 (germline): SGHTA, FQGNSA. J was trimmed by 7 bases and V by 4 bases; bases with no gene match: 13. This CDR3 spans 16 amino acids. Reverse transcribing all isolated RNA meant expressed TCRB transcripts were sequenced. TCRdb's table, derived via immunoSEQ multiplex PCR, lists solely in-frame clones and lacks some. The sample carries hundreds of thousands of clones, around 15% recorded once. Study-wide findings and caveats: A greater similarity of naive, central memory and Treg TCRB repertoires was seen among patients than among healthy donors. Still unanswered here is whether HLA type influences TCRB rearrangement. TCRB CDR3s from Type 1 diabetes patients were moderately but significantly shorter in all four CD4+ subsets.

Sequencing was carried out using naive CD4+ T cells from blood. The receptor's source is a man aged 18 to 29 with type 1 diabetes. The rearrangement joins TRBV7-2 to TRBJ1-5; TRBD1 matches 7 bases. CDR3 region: CASSSRGTATVQPQHF. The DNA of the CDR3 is TGTGCCAGCAGCTCCCGGGGGACAGCTACCGTCCAGCCCCAGCATTTT.